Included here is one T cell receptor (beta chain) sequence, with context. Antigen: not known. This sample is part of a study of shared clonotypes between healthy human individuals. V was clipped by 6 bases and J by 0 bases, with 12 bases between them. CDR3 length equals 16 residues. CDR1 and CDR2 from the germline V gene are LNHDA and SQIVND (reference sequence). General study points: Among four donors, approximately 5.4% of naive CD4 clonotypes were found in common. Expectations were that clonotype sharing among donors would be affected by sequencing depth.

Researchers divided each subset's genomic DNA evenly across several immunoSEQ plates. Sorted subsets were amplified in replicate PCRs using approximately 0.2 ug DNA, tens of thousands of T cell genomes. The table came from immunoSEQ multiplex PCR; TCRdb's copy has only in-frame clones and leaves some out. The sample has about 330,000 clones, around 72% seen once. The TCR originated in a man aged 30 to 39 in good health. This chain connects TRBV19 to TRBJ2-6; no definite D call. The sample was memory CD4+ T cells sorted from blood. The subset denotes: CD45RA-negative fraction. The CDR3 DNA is TGTGCCAGTAGGAGAATTCGGAACTCTGGGGCCAACGTCCTGACTTTC. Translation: CASRRIRNSGANVLTF.